The clone carrying this T cell receptor (beta chain) was counted between two and nine times. The antigen remains unidentified. This sample was taken from a study of blood T cells in healthy people across ages. A second PCR, run for roughly 7 to 12 cycles, used a sample-barcoded 5' primer plus a J-beta primer mix. A template-switch adaptor that had 12 random nucleotides put a tag on each cDNA molecule. TCRdb re-called the 5' RACE reads with MiXCR, one entry per CDR3 protein. The data show about 1.8 million distinct CDR3 sequences, approximately 50% seen once. Germline values: CDR1 SGDLS, CDR2 YYNGEE. V was clipped by 3 bases and J by 11 bases, with 23 bases between them. The CDR3 runs to 15 residues. Study-wide points: Estimated diversity that came from one million T cells was considered an underestimate.

The chain is built from TRBV9 and TRBJ2-5; TRBD2 is a possible D gene (7 bases). The clonotype comes from a woman between 35 and 50 years old in good health. Sequencing was performed on blood. CDR3 region: CASSEPQRGGHEQYF. CDR3 nucleotide sequence: TGTGCCAGCAGCGAGCCCCAGAGGGGGGGTCATGAGCAGTACTTC.